Each of the 24 T cell receptor beta chains below was sequenced from the same sample in a study of response to subunit inactivated influenza vaccine. TCRdb ran MiXCR on the RT-PCR reads and lists one entry per CDR3 protein. This sample yields about 620,000 distinct CDR3 sequences, of which about 11% are seen a single time; about 11% belongs to the top ten. The same data also contributed to another study, on T cells expressing NK-cell markers. As that report states: A 5'RACE template switching approach incorporating UMIs was used to make TCR beta cDNA.

The starting material was PBMCs from blood, obtained on the day of vaccination. Every receptor here comes from a man aged 45 to 65 who received an inactivated influenza vaccine.

The chain carries TRBV10-3 and TRBJ2-6, with unresolved D. The CDR3 covers 15 residues. Germline CDR1 is ENHRY and CDR2 is SYGVKD. The V and J ends lost 4 bases and 0 bases respectively, with 7 bases between them. This CDR3 is CAISGSNSGANVLTF. CDR3 DNA: TGTGCCATCAGTGGGTCAAACTCTGGGGCCAACGTCCTGACTTTC.

The chain combines TRBV9 with TRBJ1-1, with D hard to call. The CDR3 runs to 17 residues. V was pared by 0 bases and J by 5 bases, with 20 bases between. CDR1 and CDR2 (germline): SGDLS, YYNGEE. CDR3 in amino acids: CASSVGPQPQGKTEAFF. CDR3 nucleotides: TGTGCCAGCAGCGTAGGTCCCCAACCTCAAGGGAAGACTGAAGCTTTCTTT.

This clonotype was found once. The rearrangement joins TRBV4-2 to TRBJ2-5; D could derive from TRBD1 or TRBD2 (6 bases each). Germline CDR1 reads LGHNA; CDR2 reads YNFKEQ. This CDR3 spans 15 amino acids. Trimming pared 5 bases from V and 1 base from J, leaving 14 bases between. The DNA of the CDR3 is TGTGCCAGCAGCGCCAATCCGGGGGCCCAAGAGACCCAGTACTTC. It encodes CASSANPGAQETQYF.

This clonotype came up many times. This chain connects TRBV6-1 to TRBJ1-5, with D perhaps matching TRBD1 (5 bases). Germline CDR1 reads MNHNS; CDR2 reads SASEGT. CDR3 length: 14 amino acids. Trimming pared 6 bases from V and 4 bases from J, leaving 13 bases between. The DNA for the CDR3 is TGTGCCAGCAGCAGCCTCGGGGGGAATCAGCCCCAGCATTTT. Translation: CASSSLGGNQPQHF.

This chain connects TRBV7-9 to TRBJ2-6; possibly TRBD1 or TRBD2 for D (5 bases each). V gave up 8 bases and J gave up 2 bases, with 13 bases separating them. The CDR3 is made up of 15 amino acids. Germline CDR1 reads SEHNR; CDR2 reads FQNEAQ (reference sequence). For the CDR3, the DNA is TGTGCCAGCGGGGTTGAGGGGCCTGGGGCCAACGTCCTGACTTTC. It yields the protein CASGVEGPGANVLTF.

This clonotype showed up just a few times. The chain has TRBV27 and TRBJ2-7; D possibly matches TRBD1 or TRBD2 (5 bases each). From germline, CDR1 is MNHEY and CDR2 SMNVEV (reference sequence). Trimming removed 3 bases from V and 4 bases from J, with 13 bases in between. CDR3 length equals 14 residues. The CDR3 DNA reads as TGTGCCAGCAGTTTGGGGGTCTCGGCGTACGAGCAGTACTTC. It specifies CASSLGVSAYEQYF.

There are a few counts of this clonotype. In nucleotides, the CDR3 is TGCGCCAGCAGCCATGTTCCGGACAGAAGGGGCTACACCTTC. Its protein product is CASSHVPDRRGYTF. The chain joins TRBV4-3 to TRBJ1-2, with a weak D call TRBD1 (6 bases). From germline, CDR1 is LGHNA and CDR2 YSLEER. V dropped 3 bases and J dropped 8 bases, with 16 bases sitting between them. The length of the CDR3 is 14 residues.

This clonotype has a count of ten or more. The chain uses TRBV6-5 and TRBJ2-6; the D gene is possibly TRBD2 (5 bases). V was shortened by 0 bases and J by 12 bases, with 9 bases between the two germline ends. The V gene's germline CDR1 is MNHEY and CDR2 SVGAGI. The CDR3 is 13 amino acids. CDR3 amino acids: CASSYSRVGVLTF. The DNA of the CDR3 is TGTGCCAGCAGTTACTCGCGGGTCGGCGTCCTGACTTTC.

In its sample, this clonotype was seen many times. This chain joins TRBV29-1 and TRBJ2-2; D call uncertain. Germline-derived CDR1 and CDR2 are SQVTM and ANQGSEA. CDR3 length: 13 residues. The germline V and J ends were trimmed by 6 bases and 3 bases, with 11 bases remaining between them. The CDR3 sequence: CSVCYSHTGELFF. In DNA form, the CDR3 reads TGCAGCGTCTGTTACAGCCACACCGGGGAGCTGTTTTTT.

This clonotype was seen a few times. The J gene is TRBJ2-3, the V gene TRBV9, with D tentatively TRBD1 or TRBD2 (5 bases each). From germline, CDR1 is SGDLS and CDR2 YYNGEE. The CDR3 has 17 amino acids. Trimming left V 0 bases short and J 6 bases short, with 20 bases between. The CDR3 protein is CASSVAPPGTPGDTQYF. The CDR3 DNA reads as TGTGCCAGCAGCGTAGCCCCCCCGGGGACCCCGGGGGATACGCAGTATTTT.

This clonotype was detected many times. The chain joins TRBV12-3 or TRBV12-4 to TRBJ1-6; 9 bases are shared with TRBD1. Trimming at V came to 5 bases and at J to 8 bases, leaving 16 bases not matched to a gene. CDR3 length equals 18 residues. This CDR3 reads CASSETGTGNLDHSPLHF. In DNA form, the CDR3 reads TGTGCCAGCAGTGAAACCGGGACAGGGAATTTGGATCATTCACCCCTCCACTTT.

Concerning this clonotype itself: This clone may be a read error of a much larger clone one base away. The CDR3 region is CASSLVLSPGDTDTQYF. The CDR3 region has the DNA TGTGCCAGCAGTCTCGTGTTGTCCCCGGGAGACACAGATACGCAGTATTTT. The chain has TRBV28 and TRBJ2-3; a possible D gene is TRBD2 (6 bases). Germline V gives CDR1 MDHEN, CDR2 SYDVKM. The CDR3 is made up of 17 amino acids. V was shortened by 5 bases and J by 2 bases, with 20 bases between the two germline ends.

V usage is TRBV4-3 and J usage is TRBJ1-6; D gene unclear. This CDR3 has 14 residues. Between the trimmed V and J ends, which lost 0 bases and 8 bases, there was a span of 8 bases. The V gene's germline CDR1 is LGHNA and CDR2 YSLEER. DNA for the CDR3: TGCGCCAGCAGCCAAGACTGGCGGTATTCACCCCTCCACTTT. Protein: CASSQDWRYSPLHF.

The chain recombines TRBV7-8 with TRBJ2-3, with D perhaps matching TRBD1 or TRBD2 (5 bases each). Trimming stripped 6 bases from V and 4 bases from J, with 17 bases between. The CDR3 consists of 15 residues. Germline values: CDR1 SGHVS, CDR2 FQNEAQ. Here the CDR3 DNA reads TGTGCCAGCAGAACCGGGACCACGAGGGCAGATACGCAGTATTTT. This translates into CASRTGTTRADTQYF.

For the CDR3, the DNA is TGTGCCAGCAGCTTCAGGACAGGGGAATACGAGCAGTACTTC. Its translation is CASSFRTGEYEQYF. This chain links TRBV5-6 with TRBJ2-7; 9 bases agree with TRBD1. Trimming removed 2 bases from V and 4 bases from J; junction bases left unmatched: 4. The CDR3 sequence is 14 residues long. Germline V gene data show CDR1 as SGHDT and CDR2 as YYEEEE. Combining the CDR3 with reference TRBV5-6 and TRBJ2-7 gives the whole variable domain DAGVTQSPTHLIKTRGQQVTLRCSPKSGHDTVSWYQQALGQGPQFIFQYYEEEERQRGNFPDRFSGHQFPNYSSELNVNALLLGDSALYLCASSFRTGEYEQYFGPGTRLTVT.

The sample holds a few counts of this clonotype. The chain combines TRBV10-3 with TRBJ2-2; 10 bases are a match to TRBD1. The CDR3 has 15 amino acids. Trimming at V came to 2 bases and at J to 7 bases, leaving 4 bases not matched to a gene. Per germline, CDR1 ENHRY and CDR2 SYGVKD. The DNA for the CDR3 is TGTGCCATCAGTGAGGGGACAGGGGTGGTCGGGGAGCTGTTTTTT. Its protein product is CAISEGTGVVGELFF.

This chain connects TRBV6-1 to TRBJ1-6; tentatively, D is TRBD1 (5 bases). Per germline, CDR1 MNHNS and CDR2 SASEGT. This CDR3 is built from 14 residues. Between the trimmed V and J ends, which lost 6 bases and 6 bases, there was a span of 12 bases. CDR3 coding DNA: TGTGCCAGCAGCTGGGGGGGGATTAATTCACCCCTCCACTTT. Its translation: CASSWGGINSPLHF.

This clonotype has at least ten counts. The rearrangement uses TRBV7-2 and TRBJ2-7; D gene ambiguous. The CDR3 loop spans 13 amino acids. Deletions cut 4 bases from V and 4 bases from J, with 11 bases between. The V gene's germline CDR1 is SGHTA and CDR2 FQGNSA. Here the CDR3 DNA reads TGTGCCAGCAGCTACATAGACGGATACGAGCAGTACTTC. It encodes CASSYIDGYEQYF. Together with reference TRBV7-2 and TRBJ2-7, the CDR3 gives the full variable domain: GAGVSQSPSNKVTEKGKDVELRCDPISGHTALYWYRQSLGQGLEFLIYFQGNSAPDKSGLPSDRFSAERTGGSVSTLTIQRTQQEDSAVYLCASSYIDGYEQYFGPGTRLTVT.

The table lists this clonotype with a few counts. V is TRBV15 and J is TRBJ2-1; D ambiguous. Per the germline V gene, CDR1 is LNHNV and CDR2 is YYDKDF (reference sequence). This CDR3 has 13 amino acids. V gave up 0 bases and J gave up 5 bases, with 5 bases separating them. The CDR3 loop is CATSRDHDNEQFF. CDR3 DNA sequence: TGTGCCACCAGCAGAGATCATGACAATGAGCAGTTCTTC.

There are many counts of this clonotype. CDR3 sequence: CSAEQGNQPQHF. CDR3 DNA sequence: TGCAGTGCTGAACAGGGAAATCAGCCCCAGCATTTT. The chain couples TRBV20-1 to TRBJ1-5; D is perhaps TRBD1 (6 bases). The CDR3 covers 12 residues. In germline, CDR1 is DFQATT, CDR2 SNEGSKA (reference sequence). V shed 5 bases and J shed 4 bases, with 9 bases lying between them.

The gene calls are TRBV4-3 and TRBJ2-7, with a weak D call TRBD2 (6 bases). Per the germline V gene, CDR1 is LGHNA and CDR2 is YSLEER. The CDR3 extends over 14 amino acids. V was shortened by 2 bases and J by 7 bases, with 15 bases between the two germline ends. CDR3 residues: CASSQPNREFEQYF. Here the CDR3 DNA reads TGCGCCAGCAGCCAACCAAATCGGGAGTTTGAGCAGTACTTC.

This clonotype was seen more than once but under ten times. The J gene is TRBJ1-5, the V gene TRBV20-1; D gene unclear. V was clipped by 5 bases and J by 1 base, with 12 bases between them. Germline loops: CDR1 DFQATT, CDR2 SNEGSKA (reference sequence). The CDR3 length is 14 residues. CDR3 loop: CSALAGASNQPQHF. In DNA, the CDR3 is TGCAGTGCTTTGGCAGGTGCCAGCAATCAGCCCCAGCATTTT.

V gene TRBV9 combines with J gene TRBJ2-7; D possibly corresponds to TRBD2 (6 bases). This CDR3 has 16 amino acids. In germline, CDR1 is SGDLS, CDR2 YYNGEE. V lost 0 bases and J 4 bases, leaving 17 bases between the germline ends. The CDR3 nucleotides read TGTGCCAGCAGCGTAGATTGGAGTGCGGGAAGGTACGAGCAGTACTTC. Protein: CASSVDWSAGRYEQYF.

This clonotype was counted between two and nine times. V usage is TRBV5-1 and J usage is TRBJ2-5; 10 bases map to TRBD1. The junction had 5 bases not matched to a gene; V was cut back by 4 bases and J by 5 bases. CDR3 length: 14 amino acids. Germline CDR1 is SGHRS and CDR2 is YFSETQ. The CDR3 spells CASSRQGASETQYF. In DNA, the CDR3 is TGCGCCAGCAGCCGACAGGGGGCTTCCGAGACCCAGTACTTC.